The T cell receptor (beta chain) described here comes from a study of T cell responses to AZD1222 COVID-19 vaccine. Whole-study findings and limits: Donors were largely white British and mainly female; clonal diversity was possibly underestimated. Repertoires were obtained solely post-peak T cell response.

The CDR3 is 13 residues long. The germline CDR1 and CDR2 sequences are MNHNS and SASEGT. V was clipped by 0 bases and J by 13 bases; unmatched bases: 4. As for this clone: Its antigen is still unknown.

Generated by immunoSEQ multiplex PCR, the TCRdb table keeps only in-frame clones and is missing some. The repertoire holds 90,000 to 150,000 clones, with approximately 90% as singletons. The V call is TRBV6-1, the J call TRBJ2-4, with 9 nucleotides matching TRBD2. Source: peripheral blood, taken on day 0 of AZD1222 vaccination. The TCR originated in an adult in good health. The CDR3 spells CASSEARLAEQYF. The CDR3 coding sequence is TGTGCCAGCAGTGAAGCCCGACTAGCGGAGCAGTACTTC.